These T cell receptor beta chains were read from a single sample in a study of lymphopenia after photon versus proton radiotherapy. Assay used: immunoSEQ multiplex PCR; TCRdb lists only in-frame clones, some missing. The top ten clones hold around 13% of a sample with 50,000 to 65,000 clones, around 90% of them seen once. This specimen consisted of peripheral blood, obtained from a patient treated with proton-based radiotherapy. The receptor source for this set is a man older than 75 with esophageal cancer. CDR3s include the opening cysteine and the closing phenylalanine or tryptophan. D genes are given only for firm matches. The size field is filled for only some rows; it gives once, few, many or a size class.

few	TRBD1	TRBV11-2	TRBJ1-1	TGTGCCAGCAGCAACATCGGACAGGGCCACACTGAAGCTTTCTTT	CASSNIGQGHTEAFF
few	NA	TRBV6-5	TRBJ1-2	TGTGCCAGCAGTTACGGGGGTCGCTATGGCTACACCTTC	CASSYGGRYGYTF
few	NA	TRBV6-5	TRBJ2-3	TGTGCCAGCAGTTACCTAGATACGCAGTATTTT	CASSYLDTQYF
NA	TRBD2	TRBV28	TRBJ2-7	TGTGCCAGCAGGCTGGCTAGCGGGATTTACGAGCAGTACTTC	CASRLASGIYEQYF
NA	NA	TRBV10-3	TRBJ1-5	TGTGCCATCAGTGAGGCAGGAACCGCCAATCAGCCCCAGCATTTT	CAISEAGTANQPQHF
NA	TRBD1	TRBV7-2	TRBJ1-1	TGTGCCAGCAGCACTACAGGGGTTCGGAACACTGAAGCTTTCTTT	CASSTTGVRNTEAFF
few	NA	TRBV10-2	TRBJ2-2	TGCGCCAGCAGTGGGTTAGCGGAGAGGCCCGGGGAGCTGTTTTTT	CASSGLAERPGELFF
NA	NA	TRBV10-3	TRBJ2-1	TGTGCCATCAGTGTTGGGGGGCGCGGGAATGAGCAGTTCTTC	CAISVGGRGNEQFF
NA	NA	TRBV20-1	TRBJ1-6	TGCAGTGCTAGAGTGTGTTCACCCCTCCACTTT	CSARVCSPLHF
once	NA	TRBV9	TRBJ1-5	TGTGCCAGCAGCGTAGGGGTTGTTCCTCAGCCCCAGCATTTT	CASSVGVVPQPQHF
NA	TRBD1	TRBV5-8	TRBJ2-7	TGTGCCAGCAGCCACAGGACAGGGGGGTACGAGCAGTACTTC	CASSHRTGGYEQYF
NA	NA	TRBV5-4	TRBJ2-3	TGTGCCAGCAGCTTGGGACGAAGTGCCCAGGAGGATACGCAGTATTTT	CASSLGRSAQEDTQYF
NA	TRBD1	TRBV4-1	TRBJ1-1	TGCGCCAGCAGCCGCACAGACAGGGAAGGTACTGAAGCTTTCTTT	CASSRTDREGTEAFF
medium-sized	TRBD2	TRBV5-4	TRBJ2-7	TGTGCCAGCAGCCTCGGGGGGTTATACGAGCAGTACTTC	CASSLGGLYEQYF
NA	TRBD1	TRBV6-1	TRBJ1-2	TGTGCCAGCAGTGCCGCACCGGGACAGGGGTTCTATGGCTACACCTTC	CASSAAPGQGFYGYTF
NA	TRBD1	TRBV6-5	TRBJ1-1	TGTGCCAGCAGTTACCGCCGACAGGGGGCTGAAGCTTTCTTT	CASSYRRQGAEAFF
NA	NA	TRBV27	TRBJ1-1	TGTGCCAGCAGAATAGGGACGGGGAGCACTGAAGCTTTCTTT	CASRIGTGSTEAFF
NA	NA	TRBV18	TRBJ2-7	TGTGCCAGCTCACCACTAGGGAGGGGGACGTCCTACGAGCAGTACTTC	CASSPLGRGTSYEQYF
NA	TRBD2	TRBV5-1	TRBJ2-4	TGCGCCAGCAGCTTGGGCACTAGCGGGAGCGCCGACATTCAGTACTTC	CASSLGTSGSADIQYF
NA	NA	TRBV19	TRBJ1-2	TGTGCCAGTAGTTCCTCGACGGGTACCCTTCATGGCTACACCTTC	CASSSSTGTLHGYTF
once	TRBD2	TRBV19	TRBJ2-5	TGTGCCAGTAGCAGGGGACTAGCGGGAGGTGGGCAAGAGACCCAGTACTTC	CASSRGLAGGGQETQYF
NA	TRBD1	TRBV29-1	TRBJ1-2	TGCAGCGTGAGGGGGCTCAGCTATGGCTACACCTTC	CSVRGLSYGYTF
NA	NA	TRBV19	TRBJ2-1	TGTGCCAGTAGTGGCCCAGGAAGGAGGCCCTACAATGAGCAGTTCTTC	CASSGPGRRPYNEQFF
once	NA	TRBV18	TRBJ1-2	TGTGCCAGCTCACCCACCATCGACCTGACCGGCAATCTCTATGGCTACACCTTC	CASSPTIDLTGNLYGYTF
NA	NA	TRBV2	TRBJ1-3	TGTGCCAGCAGTCTACAGGGAAACACCATATATTTT	CASSLQGNTIYF
NA	NA	TRBV18	TRBJ1-5	TGTGCCAGCTCACCATCCGATAGCAATCAGCCCCAGCATTTT	CASSPSDSNQPQHF
medium-sized	NA	TRBV27	TRBJ2-7	TGTGCCAGCAGTTTAACACCCGGGCGATACCAGGGCGAGCAGTACTTC	CASSLTPGRYQGEQYF